The 16 T cell receptor beta chains listed next were all sequenced from one sample in a study of cytomegalovirus exposure and HLA in healthy donors. PCR amplification relied on 60 Vbeta primers (plus 13 Jbeta primers). Clones were read by immunoSEQ multiplex PCR, and TCRdb kept only the in-frame ones, dropping some. In the table there are around 210,000 clones, 80% to 90% of which are singletons. Sequencing was carried out using PBMCs. These receptor sequences come from a girl aged 2 to 9 in good health and CMV-seronegative.

In this sample, this clone turned up a few times. The J gene is TRBJ1-1, the V gene TRBV4-1; tentative D call: TRBD1 (5 bases). V gave up 0 bases and J gave up 9 bases, with 14 bases separating them. Looked up from germline, CDR1 is MGHRA and CDR2 is YSYEKL. The CDR3 sequence is 14 residues long. The CDR3: CASSQEGKGLKAFF. Here the CDR3 DNA reads TGCGCCAGCAGCCAAGAAGGGAAGGGACTGAAAGCTTTCTTT.

The chain has TRBV10-1 and TRBJ2-1; unclear D gene. This CDR3 comprises 15 residues. Germline V CDR1 and CDR2: WNHNN, SYGVQD (reference sequence). V lost 4 bases and J lost 3, with 13 bases in between. The CDR3 sequence: CASSAGPRYYNEQFF. Written as DNA, the CDR3 is TGCGCCAGCAGTGCAGGTCCCCGCTACTACAATGAGCAGTTCTTC.

CDR3 in amino acids: CASSQDAPLARTAGLEQYF. DNA for the CDR3: TGCGCCAGCAGCCAAGATGCCCCACTAGCGAGGACTGCTGGTTTGGAGCAGTACTTC. The V call is TRBV4-1, the J call TRBJ2-7; the match to TRBD2 covers 7 bases. The CDR3 sequence is 19 residues long. The V and J ends lost 0 bases and 7 bases, in that order; junction bases with no gene match: 21. Germline lookup yields CDR1 MGHRA and CDR2 YSYEKL.

A single count supports this clone. The rearrangement links TRBV21-1 to TRBJ2-2; the tabulated D call, TRBD1, remains unverified against the DNA. TRBV21-1 is noted as a pseudogene. This CDR3 has 19 amino acids. As DNA, the CDR3 is TGTGCCAGCAGCATGCACAGGGAGAATCGATTCGCGAACACCGGGGAGCTGTTTTTT. Translation: CASSMHRENRFANTGELFF.

The chain combines TRBV5-6 with TRBJ2-2, with 9 bases fitting TRBD2. Germline loops: CDR1 SGHDT, CDR2 YYEEEE. This CDR3 spans 15 amino acids. V lost 6 bases, J lost 3 bases, and 6 bases stayed unmatched. The CDR3 protein is CASTPGLADTGELFF. CDR3 in DNA: TGTGCCAGCACTCCGGGACTAGCTGACACCGGGGAGCTGTTTTTT. The full variable domain, rest sourced from reference TRBV5-6 and TRBJ2-2, is DAGVTQSPTHLIKTRGQQVTLRCSPKSGHDTVSWYQQALGQGPQFIFQYYEEEERQRGNFPDRFSGHQFPNYSSELNVNALLLGDSALYLCASTPGLADTGELFFGEGSRLTVL.

The rearrangement joins TRBV4-1 to TRBJ1-2, with 7 bases aligning to TRBD1. The CDR3 length is 16 residues. The J segment lost 10 bases and the V segment lost 0 bases, leaving 14 bases of the junction unmatched. Germline lookup yields CDR1 MGHRA and CDR2 YSYEKL. Written as DNA, the CDR3 is TGCGCCAGCAGCCAAGAATGGGCGACAGGGTGGCTGACCTACACCTTC. It encodes CASSQEWATGWLTYTF.

The chain combines TRBV7-3 with TRBJ2-7, with D maybe TRBD1 (6 bases). Per the germline V gene, CDR1 is SGHTA and CDR2 is FQGTGA. The CDR3 sequence is 15 residues long. Deletions cut 1 base from V and 3 bases from J, with 13 bases between. This CDR3 is CASSLRPGVDYEQYF. CDR3 DNA: TGTGCCAGCAGCTTAAGGCCAGGGGTCGACTACGAGCAGTACTTC.

This clone was found once. This sample also contains other DNA sequences that code for the same CDR3. The J gene is TRBJ1-4, the V gene TRBV6-1, with D possibly being TRBD1 (6 bases). The CDR3 loop spans 14 amino acids. The V end was cut by 6 bases, the J end by 0 bases, with 8 bases between. The germline V gene has CDR1 MNHNS and CDR2 SASEGT. DNA of the CDR3: TGTGCCAGCAGCCGGACAGCAACTAATGAAAAACTGTTTTTT. Amino acids: CASSRTATNEKLFF.

The CDR3 nucleotides read TGTGCCAGCACAGGACTAGCGAGCTACGAGCAGTACTTC. It specifies CASTGLASYEQYF. The genes are TRBV2 and TRBJ2-7, with 9 bases matching TRBD2. J lost 3 bases, V lost 7 bases, and 4 bases had no gene match. The CDR3 sequence is 13 residues long. Germline loops: CDR1 SNHLY, CDR2 FYNNEI.

The V gene is TRBV9, the J gene TRBJ1-4; D is unclear. V dropped 2 bases and J dropped 4 bases, with 12 bases sitting between them. Germline CDR1 reads SGDLS; CDR2 reads YYNGEE. The CDR3 covers 15 residues. DNA for the CDR3: TGTGCCAGCAGCGTGACCGGGTCACATAATGAAAAACTGTTTTTT. It specifies CASSVTGSHNEKLFF.

This clone was seen a single time. The CDR3 protein is CAGQAGRGGSNQPQHF. In DNA form, the CDR3 reads TGTGCCGGCCAAGCAGGTAGGGGTGGGAGCAATCAGCCCCAGCATTTT. This sequence joins TRBV2 and TRBJ1-5, with TRBD1 as a possible D gene (5 bases). This CDR3 region has 16 residues. Trimming removed 11 bases from V and 1 base from J, with 21 bases in between. The V gene's germline CDR1 is SNHLY and CDR2 FYNNEI.

The rearrangement joins TRBV7-9 to TRBJ1-1; 11 bases are a match to TRBD1. CDR3 length: 14 residues. J lost 3 bases, V lost 4 bases, and 1 base had no gene match. CDR1 and CDR2 (germline): SEHNR, FQNEAQ (reference sequence). CDR3 sequence reads: CASSWGQGDTEAFF. Here the CDR3 DNA reads TGTGCCAGCAGCTGGGGACAGGGGGACACTGAAGCTTTCTTT.

The J gene is TRBJ1-1, the V gene TRBV2; 7 nucleotides align to TRBD1. J lost 1 base, V lost 11 bases, and 7 bases had no gene match. Germline CDR1 and CDR2: SNHLY and FYNNEI. The CDR3 is made up of 13 amino acids. This CDR3 is CAGQGTANTEAFF. The CDR3 DNA follows: TGTGCCGGCCAAGGGACAGCGAACACTGAAGCTTTCTTT.

V usage is TRBV9 and J usage is TRBJ2-5, with 8 bases fitting TRBD1. Germline values: CDR1 SGDLS, CDR2 YYNGEE. Trimming removed 6 bases from V and 2 bases from J; junction bases left unmatched: 12. The CDR3 length is 16 residues. The CDR3 sequence is CASTVVGRQGQETQYF. CDR3 sequence (DNA): TGTGCCAGCACCGTGGTAGGTAGACAGGGGCAAGAGACCCAGTACTTC.

The chain links TRBV27 to TRBJ2-6; 11 bases agree with TRBD2. V shed 3 bases, J shed 0 bases, and the junction held 4 bases outside the gene matches. Germline lookup yields CDR1 MNHEY and CDR2 SMNVEV (reference sequence). This CDR3 region has 18 residues. In DNA, the CDR3 is TGTGCCAGCAGTTTTGGACTAGCGGGCCACTCTGGGGCCAACGTCCTGACTTTC. It translates to CASSFGLAGHSGANVLTF.

CDR3 region: CAISEPTGPYGYTF. CDR3 DNA sequence: TGTGCCATCAGTGAGCCAACAGGGCCCTATGGCTACACCTTC. The rearrangement uses TRBV10-3 and TRBJ1-2; TRBD1 is a possible D gene (6 bases). The ends were cut back, 2 bases at V and 4 bases at J, with 11 bases in the middle. Germline loops: CDR1 ENHRY, CDR2 SYGVKD. The CDR3 runs 14 residues.